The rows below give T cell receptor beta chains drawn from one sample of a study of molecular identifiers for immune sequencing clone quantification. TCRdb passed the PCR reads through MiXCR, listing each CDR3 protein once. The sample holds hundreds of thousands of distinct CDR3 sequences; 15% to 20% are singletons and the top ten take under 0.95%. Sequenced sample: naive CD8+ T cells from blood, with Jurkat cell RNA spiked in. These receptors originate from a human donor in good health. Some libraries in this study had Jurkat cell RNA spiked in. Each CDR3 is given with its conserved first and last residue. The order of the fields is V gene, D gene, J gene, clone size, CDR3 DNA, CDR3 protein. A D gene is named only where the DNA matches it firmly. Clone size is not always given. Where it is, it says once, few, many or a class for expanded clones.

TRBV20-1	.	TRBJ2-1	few	TGCAGTGCTAGAGTCCCCACCGGGAATGAGCAGTTCTTC	CSARVPTGNEQFF
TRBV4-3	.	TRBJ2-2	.	TGCGCCGGCAGCCAAGCTCAGACCCCAGGGGAGGGCACCGGGGAGCTGTTTTTT	CAGSQAQTPGEGTGELFF
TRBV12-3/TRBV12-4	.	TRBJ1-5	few	TGTGCCAGCAGTACCAGTGAAGGGGATCAGCCCCAGCATTTT	CASSTSEGDQPQHF
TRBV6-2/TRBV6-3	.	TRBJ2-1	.	TGTGCCAGCAGTTACAGGCTTGACTACAATGAGCAGTTCTTC	CASSYRLDYNEQFF
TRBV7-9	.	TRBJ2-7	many	TGTGCCAGCATCCCGGGTCAGGGGAGCTACGAGCAGTACTTC	CASIPGQGSYEQYF
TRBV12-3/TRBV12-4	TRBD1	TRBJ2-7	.	TGTGCCAGCGGTCTAGGGACAGGAACTTACGAGCAGTACTTC	CASGLGTGTYEQYF
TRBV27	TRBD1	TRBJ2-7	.	TGTGCCAGCAGGCAGGGACAGGGGATTCCCAGCTTC	CASRQGQGIPSF
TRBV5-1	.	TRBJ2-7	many	TGCGCCAGCAGCTTGTCGTTGGAGGGGGCGGGGTACGAGCAGTACTTC	CASSLSLEGAGYEQYF
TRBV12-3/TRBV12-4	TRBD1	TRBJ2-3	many	TGTGCCAGCAGCCAATCCGGGACAGCTAGCACAGATACGCAGTATTTT	CASSQSGTASTDTQYF
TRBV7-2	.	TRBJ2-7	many	TGTGCCAGCAGCCTAGAACGGTGGCCCCCCTACGAGCAGTACTTC	CASSLERWPPYEQYF
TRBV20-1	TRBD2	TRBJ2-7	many	TGCAGTGCGCCGGGACTAGCGGGGGGGCGCTCCTACGAGCAGTACTTC	CSAPGLAGGRSYEQYF
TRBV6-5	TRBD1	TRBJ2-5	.	TGTGCCGTCTCGACAACAGGGGACGGTAGGGAGACCCAGTACTTC	CAVSTTGDGRETQYF
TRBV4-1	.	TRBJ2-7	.	TGCGCCAGCAGCTATCAGTTCGGCGGGATAGGGTTAAGCTACGAGCAGTACTTC	CASSYQFGGIGLSYEQYF
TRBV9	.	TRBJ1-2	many	TGTGCCAGCAGCGGAACCCAACCAGGCATTAACTATGGCTACACCTTC	CASSGTQPGINYGYTF
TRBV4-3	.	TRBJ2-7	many	TGCGCCAGCAGCCAAGTCGCCACCGGTCCCTACGAGCAGTACTTC	CASSQVATGPYEQYF
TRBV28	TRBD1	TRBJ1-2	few	TGTGCCAGCAGTTTCATCTCCCTCGGGACAGGGTGGGACTATGGCTACACCTTC	CASSFISLGTGWDYGYTF
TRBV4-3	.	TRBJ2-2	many	TGCGCCAGCAGCCCAAGCGTAGGGGACGGGGAGCTGTTTTTT	CASSPSVGDGELFF
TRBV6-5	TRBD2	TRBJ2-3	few	TGTGCCAGCAGCTTAGCGGGGGGGCCGAATTGGCCAGATACGCAGTATTTT	CASSLAGGPNWPDTQYF
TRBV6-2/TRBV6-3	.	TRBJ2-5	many	TGTGCCAGCAGACAAAGGATGGAAGAGACCCAGTACTTC	CASRQRMEETQYF
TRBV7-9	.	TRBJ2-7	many	TGTGCCAGCAGCCACGTTCGAGGGCCGGAGCAGTACTTC	CASSHVRGPEQYF
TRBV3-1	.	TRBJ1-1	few	TGTGCCAGCAGCCAAGAGGACTGGAACACTGAAGCTTTCTTT	CASSQEDWNTEAFF
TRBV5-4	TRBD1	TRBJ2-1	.	TGTGCCAGCAGCCTGGGACAGGGGCCATACTACGAGCAGTTCTTC	CASSLGQGPYYEQFF
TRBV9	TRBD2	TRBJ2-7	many	TGTGCCAGCAGCCCAGTGGTTCGGACTAGCGATGACGAGCAGTACTTC	CASSPVVRTSDDEQYF
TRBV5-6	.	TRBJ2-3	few	TGTGCCAGCAGCTTGTCTAGGAGCACAGATGCGCAGTATTTT	CASSLSRSTDAQYF
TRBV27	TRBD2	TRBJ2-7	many	TGTGCCAGCAGGTCCAACCCACCGGGAGGAGGTACCCGGCAGTACTTC	CASRSNPPGGGTRQYF
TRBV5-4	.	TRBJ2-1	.	TGTGCCAGCAGCTTGAGGGGGCGGGAAGAGCAGTTCTTC	CASSLRGREEQFF
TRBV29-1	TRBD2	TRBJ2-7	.	TGCAGCGTTGAACCTAGCGGGGGGATCGACGAGCAGTACTTC	CSVEPSGGIDEQYF
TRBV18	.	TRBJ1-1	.	TGTGCCAGCTCACCGGGAGACAGGGAAGCTTTCTTT	CASSPGDREAFF
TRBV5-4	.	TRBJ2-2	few	TGTGCCAGCAGCTTGGTCGCGGGGCCCACCGGGGAGCTGTTTTTT	CASSLVAGPTGELFF
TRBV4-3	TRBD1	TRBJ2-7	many	TGCGCCAGCAGCCAAGAGACAGGGTGGTACGAGCAGTACTTC	CASSQETGWYEQYF
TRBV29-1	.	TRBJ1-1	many	TGCAGCGTTGACACAGGCGAGAACACTGAAGCTTTCTTT	CSVDTGENTEAFF
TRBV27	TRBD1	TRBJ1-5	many	TGTGCCAGCGCGACAGGGGGCCGATATCAGCCCCAGCATTTT	CASATGGRYQPQHF
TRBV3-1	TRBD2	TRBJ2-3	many	TGTGCCAGCAGCCCACGACTAGCGGGGGGACCAGATACGCAGTATTTT	CASSPRLAGGPDTQYF
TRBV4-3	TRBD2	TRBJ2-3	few	TGCGCCAGCAGCTTCCGACTAGCGGGGGGGCCGATGACAGATACGCAGTATTTT	CASSFRLAGGPMTDTQYF
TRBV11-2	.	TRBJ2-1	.	TGTGCCAGCAGCCCCCAGTGGGATGAGCAGTTCTTC	CASSPQWDEQFF
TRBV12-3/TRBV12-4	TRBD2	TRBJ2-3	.	TGTGCCAGCAGTATAGCGGGGGCGGTAGATACGCAGTATTTT	CASSIAGAVDTQYF
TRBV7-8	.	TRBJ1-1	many	TGTGCCAGCAGCCCCTGGACAGAGCCTATGAACACTGAAGCTTTCTTT	CASSPWTEPMNTEAFF
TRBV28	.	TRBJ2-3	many	TGTGCCAGCATTCAAGCCAAAATCAGCACAGATACGCAGTATTTT	CASIQAKISTDTQYF
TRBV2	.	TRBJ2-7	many	TGTGCCAGCAGTGAAAGTCCCGCGTCCTACGAGCAGTACTTC	CASSESPASYEQYF
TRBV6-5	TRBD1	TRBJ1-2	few	TGTGCCAGCAGTCGACATACAACAGGGGACCTCTATGGAGGCTACACCTTC	CASSRHTTGDLYGGYTF
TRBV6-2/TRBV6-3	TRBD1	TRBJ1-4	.	TGTGCCAGCAGAGGGACAGAATATGAACAACTGTTTTTT	CASRGTEYEQLFF
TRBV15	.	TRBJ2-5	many	TGTGCCACCACCGATGAACGGGGTCCTCAAGAGACCCAGTACTTC	CATTDERGPQETQYF
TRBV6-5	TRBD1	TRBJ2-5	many	TGTGCCAGCAGTGGGTCCGGGACAGAGCAAGAGACCCAGTACTTC	CASSGSGTEQETQYF
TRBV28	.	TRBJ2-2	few	TGTGCCAGCAGTTTATCCAGGGACAACACCGGGGAGCTGTTTTTT	CASSLSRDNTGELFF
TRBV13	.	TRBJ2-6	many	TGTGCCAGCAGCTTATGGATCTCTGGGGCCAACGTCCTGACTTTC	CASSLWISGANVLTF
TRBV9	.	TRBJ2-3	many	TGTGCCAGCAGCTTACGCCCCCCGGGACTTTCCACAGATACGCAGTATTTT	CASSLRPPGLSTDTQYF
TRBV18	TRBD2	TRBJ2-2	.	TGTGCCAGCTCTGGTCAGGCGGGAGTCGACACCGGGGAGCTGTTTTTT	CASSGQAGVDTGELFF
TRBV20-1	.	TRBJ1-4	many	TGCAGTGCTAGAGACAGGGAAAATGAAAAACTGTTTTTT	CSARDRENEKLFF
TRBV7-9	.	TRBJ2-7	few	TGTGCCAGCAGCTTAGGACAGATTCTACCCGAGCAGTACTTC	CASSLGQILPEQYF
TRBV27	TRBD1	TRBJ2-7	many	TGTGCCAGCACCGACCACTACAGGGGGTACGAGCAGTACTTC	CASTDHYRGYEQYF
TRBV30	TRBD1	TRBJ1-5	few	TGTGCCTGGGGGCTTGGGACAGGGAGGTTCCAGCCCCAGCATTTT	CAWGLGTGRFQPQHF
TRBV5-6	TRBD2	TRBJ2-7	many	TGTGCCAGCAGCTTTACGAGGACTAGCGAGCAGTACTTC	CASSFTRTSEQYF